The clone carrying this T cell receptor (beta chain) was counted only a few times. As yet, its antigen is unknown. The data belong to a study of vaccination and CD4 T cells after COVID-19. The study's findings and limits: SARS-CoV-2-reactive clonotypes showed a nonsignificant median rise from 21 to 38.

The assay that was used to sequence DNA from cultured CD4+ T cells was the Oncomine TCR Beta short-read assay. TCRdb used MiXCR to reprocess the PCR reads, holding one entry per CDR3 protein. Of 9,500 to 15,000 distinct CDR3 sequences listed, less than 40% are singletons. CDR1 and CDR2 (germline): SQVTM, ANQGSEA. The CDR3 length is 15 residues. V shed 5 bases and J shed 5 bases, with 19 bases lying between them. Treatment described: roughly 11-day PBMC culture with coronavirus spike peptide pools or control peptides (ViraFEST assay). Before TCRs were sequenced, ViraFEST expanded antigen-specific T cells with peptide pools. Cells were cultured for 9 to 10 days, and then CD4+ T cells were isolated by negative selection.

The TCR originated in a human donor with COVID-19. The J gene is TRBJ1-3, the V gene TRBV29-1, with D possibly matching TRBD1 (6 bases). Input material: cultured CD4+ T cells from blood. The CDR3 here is CSVPPKWGHRNTIYF. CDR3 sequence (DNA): TGCAGCGTTCCCCCCAAGTGGGGGCACCGAAACACCATATATTTT.